This T cell receptor beta chain was sequenced for a study of T cell repertoires in cytomegalovirus infection. Across the study: Indications came from public TCR beta signatures; they pointed to CMV infection and to a matching HLA type.

TCRdb recomputed calls from the reads with MiXCR, one row per CDR3 protein. The table includes some 320,000 distinct CDR3 sequences, more than 8% detected once. With 1 base removed from V and 5 bases from J, the gap between germline ends came to 8 bases. The germline V gene has CDR1 SGHTA and CDR2 FQGNSA. CDR3 length equals 14 residues. Study findings and constraints: People with CMV and the relevant HLA were identified by cumulative public TCR beta family frequency. Ex vivo, HLA-C-restricted CMV-specific TCR beta clonotypes prevailed over the rest of the response.

As to this clonotype: Its antigen is unknown.

This TCR was recovered from a human donor in good health (CMV status not recorded). Some clones in this sample may be carry-over from other donors' samples. V is TRBV7-2 and J is TRBJ2-2; D unresolved. The sequencing input was PBMCs. The CDR3 DNA sequence: TGTGCCAGCAGCTTAGAAGCTGCAACCGGGGAGCTGTTTTTT. Its protein is CASSLEAATGELFF.